The 28 T cell receptor beta chains below come from one sample, sequenced in a study of regulatory T cells in long-lasting Graves disease. Sequencing libraries for TCR beta were prepared with iRepertoire HTBI primers and Arm-PCR of CDR3 regions. TCRdb recomputed calls from the multiplex PCR reads with MiXCR, one row per CDR3 protein. The data hold 400,000 to 500,000 distinct CDR3 sequences, with about 21% observed a single time. Time point here: persistent/refractory GD, antithyroid drugs over 5 years with positive TRAb. Construction of the TCR library relied on RNA isolated from PBMCs. The source was peripheral blood mononuclear cells (PBMCs), collected when the disease was refractory, from a patient treated with antithyroid drugs. The source is a female donor with Graves disease.

With regard to this clonotype: This likely stems from a read error, as it lies one base from a far larger clone. CDR3 in amino acids: CASSSSGTGESGYTF. The CDR3 nucleotides read TGTGCCAGCAGTTCAAGCGGGACAGGGGAGAGTGGCTACACCTTC. The chain links TRBV6-5 to TRBJ1-2; TRBD1 matches at 10 bases. Unmatched junction bases numbered 9, after V lost 4 bases and J lost 7 bases. The CDR3 loop spans 15 amino acids. Germline CDR1 is MNHEY and CDR2 is SVGAGI.

This clonotype came up many times. V and J are TRBV28 and TRBJ2-7; tentative D call: TRBD1 (7 bases). The V gene lost 5 bases and the J gene lost 9 bases, with 26 bases spanning the gap. The length of the CDR3 is 16 residues. CDR1 MDHEN and CDR2 SYDVKM come from the germline V gene. The chain's CDR3 is CASSGRSRGDFDGQYF. CDR3 coding DNA: TGTGCCAGCAGTGGGAGGAGCAGGGGGGACTTTGACGGGCAGTACTTC.

V is TRBV13 and J is TRBJ2-7; 9 bases fit TRBD1. The CDR3 consists of 17 residues. Trimming cost V 2 bases and J 0 bases; bases outside gene matches: 8. In germline, CDR1 is PRHDT, CDR2 FYEKMQ (reference sequence). CDR3 residues: CASSLFTGTGTSYEQYF. The DNA of the CDR3 is TGTGCCAGCAGCTTATTTACCGGGACAGGGACCTCCTACGAGCAGTACTTC.

This clonotype was observed a handful of times. V gene TRBV28 combines with J gene TRBJ2-3; 10 nucleotides line up with TRBD1. The CDR3 consists of 16 residues. Germline lookup yields CDR1 MDHEN and CDR2 SYDVKM. V gave up 5 bases and J gave up 6 bases; unmatched junction bases: 11. DNA of the CDR3: TGTGCCAGCAGTCCATCACCGGGACAGGGGCCCGATACGCAGTATTTT. It encodes CASSPSPGQGPDTQYF. Full variable domain (remainder filled in from reference TRBV28 and TRBJ2-3): DVKVTQSSRYLVKRTGEKVFLECVQDMDHENMFWYRQDPGLGLRLIYFSYDVKMKEKGDIPEGYSVSREKKERFSLILESASTNQTSMYLCASSPSPGQGPDTQYFGPGTRLTVL.

This clonotype was detected only a few times. The genes are TRBV7-9 and TRBJ1-2; 8 bases are a match to TRBD1. CDR1 and CDR2 from the germline V gene are SEHNR and FQNEAQ (reference sequence). V trimming: 6 bases; J trimming: 5 bases; junction bases outside the gene matches: 8. This CDR3 has 14 residues. This CDR3 is CASSWDRNPYGYTF. CDR3 nucleotides: TGTGCCAGCAGTTGGGACAGGAATCCTTATGGCTACACCTTC.

This clonotype has at least ten counts. The gene calls are TRBV10-3 and TRBJ2-7; 8 nucleotides match TRBD2. Germline CDR1 and CDR2: ENHRY and SYGVKD. The CDR3 extends over 13 amino acids. After removal of 7 bases from V and 1 base from J, the junction contained 3 bases not matched to a gene. Here the CDR3 DNA reads TGTGCCATCACCGAGCGGGAGTCCTACGAGCAGTACTTC. It translates to CAITERESYEQYF.

This clonotype was seen repeatedly, ten times or more. V and J are TRBV28 and TRBJ2-7; TRBD1 aligns across 9 bases. Germline assignment: CDR1 MDHEN and CDR2 SYDVKM. This CDR3 spans 14 amino acids. V lost 7 bases and J lost 3; bases outside the gene matches: 7. As DNA, the CDR3 is TGTGCCAGCATCTTCTCGGACAGGGGCTACGAGCAGTACTTC. Its translation is CASIFSDRGYEQYF.

The sample holds many counts of this clonotype. The chain couples TRBV6-2 or TRBV6-3 to TRBJ2-5; TRBD2 matches 8 bases. Germline V lookup: CDR1 MNHEY, CDR2 SVGEGT. J was trimmed by 5 bases and V by 4 bases; bases with no gene match: 6. The CDR3 covers 14 residues. The CDR3 reads CASSFLAGGETQYF. CDR3 nucleotide sequence: TGTGCCAGCAGTTTTCTAGCGGGCGGGGAGACCCAGTACTTC.

Ten or more counts support this clonotype. The chain uses TRBV3-1 and TRBJ2-7, with a possible D match to TRBD2 (5 bases). Deletions cut 3 bases from V and 7 bases from J, with 10 bases between. The CDR3 totals 12 residues. Germline V CDR1 and CDR2: LGHDT, YNNKEL (reference sequence). The CDR3 region has the DNA TGTGCCAGCAGCCATTTGAGGGAAGAGCAGTACTTC. Its protein product is CASSHLREEQYF.

This clonotype was detected ten times or more. The chain carries TRBV28 and TRBJ1-1; no clear D. The germline V gene has CDR1 MDHEN and CDR2 SYDVKM. The CDR3 loop spans 12 amino acids. With 5 bases removed from V and 7 bases from J, the gap between germline ends came to 11 bases. As DNA, the CDR3 is TGTGCCAGCAGTGGTCAGGTGTTTGAAGCTTTCTTT. Protein: CASSGQVFEAFF.

The J gene is TRBJ2-1, the V gene TRBV20-1; D perhaps matches TRBD2 (6 bases). The CDR3 consists of 18 residues. CDR1 is DFQATT and CDR2 is SNEGSKA in the germline V gene (reference sequence). Trimming shortened V by 5 bases and J by 7 bases, and 30 bases separated the two germline ends. The CDR3 DNA follows: TGCAGTGCTCCCCGCATCAACCCCTCTAGCGTATTTGGTAATGAGCAGTTCTTC. Its protein product is CSAPRINPSSVFGNEQFF.

This clonotype was seen ten or more times. This chain uses TRBV6-2 or TRBV6-3 with TRBJ1-1; a possible D gene is TRBD1 (6 bases). The germline gives CDR1 MNHEY, CDR2 SVGEGT. Between the trimmed V and J ends, which lost 0 bases and 4 bases, there was a span of 9 bases. The length of the CDR3 is 14 residues. CDR3 in amino acids: CASSYSQGSTEAFF. The CDR3 coding sequence is TGTGCCAGCAGTTACTCGCAGGGGAGCACTGAAGCTTTCTTT.

The sample holds a few counts of this clonotype. This chain connects TRBV5-1 to TRBJ1-1; TRBD1 might be the D (5 bases). Trimming left V 0 bases short and J 0 bases short, with 15 bases between. CDR1 and CDR2 from the germline V gene are SGHRS and YFSETQ. The CDR3 loop spans 17 amino acids. CDR3 coding DNA: TGCGCCAGCAGCTTGGGTGCAACAGGCTCGGTGAACACTGAAGCTTTCTTT. Translating it yields CASSLGATGSVNTEAFF. The complete variable domain, with remaining parts taken from reference TRBV5-1 and TRBJ1-1, reads KAGVTQTPRYLIKTRGQQVTLSCSPISGHRSVSWYQQTPGQGLQFLFEYFSETQRNKGNFPGRFSGRQFSNSRSEMNVSTLELGDSALYLCASSLGATGSVNTEAFFGQGTRLTVV.

The V gene is TRBV3-1, the J gene TRBJ2-4; 10 bases agree with TRBD2. Germline V gene data show CDR1 as LGHDT and CDR2 as YNNKEL (reference sequence). V lost 6 bases to trimming and J lost 11 bases; unmatched junction nucleotides: 10. This CDR3 spans 14 amino acids. The CDR3 DNA reads TGTGCCAGCAGAAAAGGAGGTAGCGGGAGGTTTCAGTACTTC. This codes for CASRKGGSGRFQYF. The full variable domain, with the rest looked up from reference TRBV3-1 and TRBJ2-4, is DTAVSQTPKYLVTQMGNDKSIKCEQNLGHDTMYWYKQDSKKFLKIMFSYNNKELIINETVPNRFSPKSPDKAHLNLHINSLELGDSAVYFCASRKGGSGRFQYFGAGTRLSVL.

This clonotype was observed a few times. The rearrangement uses TRBV4-1 and TRBJ2-5, with a weak D call TRBD2 (6 bases). The CDR3 is 13 amino acids. Per germline, CDR1 MGHRA and CDR2 YSYEKL. V was pared by 1 base and J by 5 bases, with 8 bases between. Written as DNA, the CDR3 is TGCGCCAGCAGCCAAGTAGGGAGGGAGACCCAGTACTTC. This sequence encodes CASSQVGRETQYF.

This clonotype was detected many times. This chain joins TRBV28 and TRBJ1-1; D is uncertain. Germline V gene sequence: CDR1 MDHEN, CDR2 SYDVKM. CDR3 size: 14 residues. The germline V and J ends were trimmed by 6 bases and 3 bases, with 14 bases remaining between them. As DNA, the CDR3 is TGTGCCAGCAGATCGGGGTTGTCCTACACTGAAGCTTTCTTT. It specifies CASRSGLSYTEAFF.

V is TRBV7-3 and J is TRBJ2-7, with TRBD1 identical over 9 bases. Trimming at V came to 2 bases and at J to 0 bases, leaving 11 bases not matched to a gene. The CDR3 consists of 18 residues. Germline-derived CDR1 and CDR2 are SGHTA and FQGTGA. The CDR3 coding sequence is TGTGCCAGCAGCTTAGGTGGGACAGGGCCTAGGAGCTCCTACGAGCAGTACTTC. It is translated as CASSLGGTGPRSSYEQYF.

This clonotype appeared once. This chain uses TRBV5-1 with TRBJ2-3; possibly TRBD1 for D (6 bases). Trimming pared 0 bases from V and 4 bases from J, leaving 9 bases between. This CDR3 is 14 amino acids long. Germline CDR1 is SGHRS and CDR2 is YFSETQ. The CDR3 DNA is TGCGCCAGCAGCTTGGCAGGGGATCCAGATACGCAGTATTTT. Translated, it gives CASSLAGDPDTQYF.

This clonotype was observed a few times. The chain combines TRBV4-1 with TRBJ1-1; D is undetermined. The CDR3 runs 17 residues. From germline, CDR1 is MGHRA and CDR2 YSYEKL. Trimming took off 0 bases at V and 1 base at J, with 15 bases between the two ends. CDR3 sequence reads: CASSQDAESYQNTEAFF. CDR3 DNA sequence: TGCGCCAGCAGCCAAGATGCGGAGAGTTACCAGAACACTGAAGCTTTCTTT.

With respect to this clonotype: This likely stems from a read error, as it lies one base from a far larger clone. The chain links TRBV12-3 or TRBV12-4 to TRBJ1-6; D unresolved. This CDR3 comprises 14 residues. In nucleotides, the CDR3 is TGTGCCAGCAGCCCCGGTTACAGAAATTCACCCCCCCACTTT. This gives the protein CASSPGYRNSPPHF.

This clonotype was found many times. The chain joins TRBV28 to TRBJ2-2, with a tentative D call TRBD1 (5 bases). The V and J ends lost 5 bases and 3 bases respectively, with 13 bases between them. This CDR3 spans 15 amino acids. Germline CDR1 MDHEN, CDR2 SYDVKM. The CDR3 region is CASSGFQGYTGELFF. In DNA form, the CDR3 reads TGTGCCAGCAGTGGATTTCAGGGATACACCGGGGAGCTGTTTTTT.

This clonotype showed up just a few times. The chain has TRBV10-3 and TRBJ2-2; 9 positions agree with TRBD1. V shed 10 bases and J 5 bases; nucleotides not matched to a gene: 11. Germline V gene data show CDR1 as ENHRY and CDR2 as SYGVKD. The CDR3 is 15 amino acids. In DNA, the CDR3 is TGTGCCACCTACGCCGGGACAGGGTCGACCGGGGAGCTGTTTTTT. Translation gives CATYAGTGSTGELFF.

This clonotype was found once. The chain couples TRBV11-3 to TRBJ1-3, with D tentatively TRBD1 (6 bases). V lost 2 bases, J lost 2 bases, and 7 bases lay in between. Germline V gene data show CDR1 as SGHNT and CDR2 as YENEEA. The CDR3 loop spans 14 amino acids. In DNA form, the CDR3 reads TGTGCCAGCAGCTTACCAGGGGCTGGAAACACCATATATTTT. Encoded protein: CASSLPGAGNTIYF.

The table lists this clonotype with many counts. The chain links TRBV29-1 to TRBJ2-7; D is tentatively TRBD1 or TRBD2 (6 bases each). V lost 5 bases, J lost 7 bases, and 15 bases lay in between. Per germline, CDR1 SQVTM and CDR2 ANQGSEA. The CDR3 consists of 12 residues. DNA of the CDR3: TGCAGCGTTCGAGGGGGGAGTGAAGAGCAGTACTTC. Encoded protein: CSVRGGSEEQYF.

This clonotype was counted ten times or more. V gene TRBV28 combines with J gene TRBJ1-1; D gene ambiguous. This CDR3 spans 15 amino acids. Germline V gene lookup returns CDR1 MDHEN and CDR2 SYDVKM. The germline V and J ends were trimmed by 3 bases and 0 bases, with 11 bases remaining between them. The chain's CDR3 is CASSLPAPMNTEAFF. Here the CDR3 DNA reads TGTGCCAGCAGTTTGCCCGCGCCAATGAACACTGAAGCTTTCTTT.

On this clonotype itself: With a much larger clone just one base away, this may be a read error. This chain joins TRBV5-6 and TRBJ2-5; D gene uncertain. V lost 0 bases and J lost 5, with 14 bases in between. Germline V lookup: CDR1 SGHDT, CDR2 YYEEEE. There are 15 residues in the CDR3. CDR3 sequence: CASSLEGGSMETQYF. Here the CDR3 DNA reads TGTGCCAGCAGCTTGGAGGGCGGCAGTATGGAGACCCAGTACTTC.

The rearrangement links TRBV13 to TRBJ2-3, with unresolved D. In germline, CDR1 is PRHDT, CDR2 FYEKMQ (reference sequence). V was clipped by 0 bases and J by 3 bases, with 7 bases between them. The CDR3 has 14 residues. The CDR3: CASSLGLRTDTQYF. CDR3 coding DNA: TGTGCCAGCAGCTTAGGCCTTAGGACAGATACGCAGTATTTT.

There are many counts of this clonotype. The chain joins TRBV28 to TRBJ2-5, with D perhaps matching TRBD1 (5 bases). The CDR3 is made up of 14 amino acids. Germline V CDR1 and CDR2: MDHEN, SYDVKM. V lost 3 bases and J 5 bases, leaving 13 bases between the germline ends. The CDR3 bases are TGTGCCAGCAGTTTGGTAGGGGCGATGGAGACCCAGTACTTC. Translated: CASSLVGAMETQYF.